What follows are 8 T cell receptor beta chains derived from one specimen sequenced in a study of long-term antiretroviral therapy in people with HIV. Researchers ran immunoSEQ v3.0 at survey level. Clones were read by immunoSEQ multiplex PCR, and TCRdb kept only the in-frame ones, dropping some. The profile shows 20,000 to 25,000 clones, over 75% of them singletons. The sample here was unsorted PBMCs, taken 0.6 years after starting antiretroviral therapy. The source of these receptors is a man between 60 and 70 years old with HIV.

As regards this clone: A read error may account for a junction end that differs from germline. The chain is built from TRBV7-2 and TRBJ2-1, with unresolved D. The CDR3 length is 12 residues. CDR1 SGHTA and CDR2 FQGNSA come from the germline V gene. DNA of the CDR3: TGTGCCAGCAGCGTAGCCTACAATGAGCAGTTCTTC. Protein product: CASSVAYNEQFF.

This chain joins TRBV10-3 and TRBJ2-3; 7 nucleotides agree with TRBD2. CDR3 length: 16 residues. The J segment lost 5 bases and the V segment lost 7 bases, leaving 15 bases of the junction unmatched. Germline V CDR1 and CDR2: ENHRY, SYGVKD. The CDR3 coding sequence is TGTGCCATCAACCCAGGATCGGCGGGAGTAGGAGATACGCAGTATTTT. Translating gives CAINPGSAGVGDTQYF.

The chain couples TRBV7-9 to TRBJ1-2, with 7 bases that match TRBD1. Per germline, CDR1 SEHNR and CDR2 FQNEAQ (reference sequence). The CDR3 is made up of 15 amino acids. V shed 5 bases and J 8 bases; nucleotides not matched to a gene: 14. Written as DNA, the CDR3 is TGTGCCAGCAGCCCCAGGGACAGACCGGTTGGAGGCTACACCTTC. This gives the protein CASSPRDRPVGGYTF.

This chain joins TRBV5-6 and TRBJ2-7; 9 bases align to TRBD1. CDR1 SGHDT and CDR2 YYEEEE come from the germline V gene. V was clipped by 1 base and J by 4 bases; unmatched bases: 6. The CDR3 extends over 15 amino acids. The CDR3 reads CASSLLGQGLYEQYF. CDR3 sequence (DNA): TGTGCCAGCAGCTTGTTAGGACAGGGGTTGTACGAGCAGTACTTC.

The V call is TRBV5-4, the J call TRBJ2-3, with no clear D. Per the germline V gene, CDR1 is SGHNT and CDR2 is YYREEE (reference sequence). The CDR3 runs 14 residues. V lost 2 bases to trimming and J lost 4 bases, with 11 bases between them. The CDR3 DNA sequence: TGTGCCAGCAGCTTCGGCCAGAGAGCAGATACGCAGTATTTT. It yields the protein CASSFGQRADTQYF.

The rearrangement uses TRBV6-1 and TRBJ2-7; D ambiguous. CDR3 length: 12 amino acids. CDR1 MNHNS and CDR2 SASEGT come from the germline V gene. With 3 bases removed from V and 5 bases from J, the gap between germline ends came to 8 bases. The CDR3 bases are TGTGCCAGCAGTGATTGGGTAAACGAGCAGTACTTC. The encoded protein is CASSDWVNEQYF.

This rearrangement joins TRBV7-3 to TRBJ2-1; D perhaps matches TRBD2 (6 bases). Germline loops: CDR1 SGHTA, CDR2 FQGTGA. CDR3 size: 15 residues. The V end was cut by 2 bases, the J end by 4 bases, with 12 bases between. The CDR3 sequence is CASSLAGTQYNEQFF. The CDR3 DNA reads as TGTGCCAGCAGCTTAGCGGGGACCCAATACAATGAGCAGTTCTTC.

The rearrangement joins TRBV9 to TRBJ1-6, with D perhaps matching TRBD1 (6 bases). Trimming took 4 bases from V and 3 from J, leaving 11 bases between them. Germline V gives CDR1 SGDLS, CDR2 YYNGEE. The CDR3 is made up of 15 amino acids. CDR3 loop: CASSFGQLYNSPLHF. The CDR3 DNA reads TGTGCCAGCAGCTTCGGACAGCTCTATAATTCACCCCTCCACTTT.